This T cell receptor beta chain was identified during a study of regulatory T cells in long-lasting Graves disease. Building the TCR beta libraries relied on iRepertoire HTBI primers, and CDR3 regions underwent Arm-PCR. From the multiplex PCR reads, TCRdb called clonotypes with MiXCR, one entry per CDR3 protein. The table shows about 470,000 distinct CDR3 sequences, with around a fifth occurring only once. This clonotype was seen a handful of times. Deletions cut 8 bases from V and 4 bases from J, with 14 bases between. The CDR3 sequence is 12 residues long. Germline loops: CDR1 GTSNPN, CDR2 SVGIG (reference sequence). As for time point: persistent/refractory GD, antithyroid drugs over 5 years with positive TRAb. From RNA extracted from PBMCs, the TCR library was made. Those enrolled as patients came out of an endocrinology department in Xi'an, China.

The TCR comes from a female donor with Graves disease. J is TRBJ1-2 and V is TRBV30; D is possibly TRBD1 (6 bases). This specimen was peripheral blood mononuclear cells (PBMCs), taken when the disease was refractory, from a patient treated with antithyroid drugs. CDR3 DNA: TGTGCCACATCCTTGGACAGCTATGGCTACACCTTC. Amino acids: CATSLDSYGYTF.